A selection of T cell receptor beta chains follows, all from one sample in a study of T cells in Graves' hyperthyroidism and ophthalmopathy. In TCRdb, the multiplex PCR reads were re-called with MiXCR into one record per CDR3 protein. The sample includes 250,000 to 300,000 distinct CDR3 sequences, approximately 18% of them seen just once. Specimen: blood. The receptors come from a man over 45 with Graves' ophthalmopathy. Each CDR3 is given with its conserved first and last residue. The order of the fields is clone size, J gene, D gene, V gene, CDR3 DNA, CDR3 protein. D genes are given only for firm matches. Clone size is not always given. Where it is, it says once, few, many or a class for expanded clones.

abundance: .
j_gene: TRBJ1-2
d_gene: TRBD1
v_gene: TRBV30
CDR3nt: TGTGCCTGGAGTTGGACAGGGACGTCCTATGGCTACACCTTC
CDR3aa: CAWSWTGTSYGYTF

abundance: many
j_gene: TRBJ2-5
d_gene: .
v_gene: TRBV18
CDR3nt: TGTGCCAGCAGCCCCCGTGGGGGAGAGACCCAGTACTTC
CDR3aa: CASSPRGGETQYF

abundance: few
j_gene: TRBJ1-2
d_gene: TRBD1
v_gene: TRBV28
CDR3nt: TGTGCCAGCAGTACTAGCCTCCCGGGGACAGAGGGCGGCTACACCTTC
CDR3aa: CASSTSLPGTEGGYTF

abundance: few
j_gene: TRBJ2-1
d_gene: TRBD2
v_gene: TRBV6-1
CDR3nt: TGTGCCAGCAGTCCCGAATTAGCGGGAGGACATGAGCAGTTCTTC
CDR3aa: CASSPELAGGHEQFF

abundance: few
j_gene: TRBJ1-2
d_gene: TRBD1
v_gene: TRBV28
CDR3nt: TGTGCCAGCATTAGACAGGGGAACTACTATGGCTACACCTTC
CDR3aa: CASIRQGNYYGYTF

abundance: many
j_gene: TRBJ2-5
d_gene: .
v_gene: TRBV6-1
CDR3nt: TGTGCCAGCAGTGTACAGCGGGAGACCCAGTACTTC
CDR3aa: CASSVQRETQYF

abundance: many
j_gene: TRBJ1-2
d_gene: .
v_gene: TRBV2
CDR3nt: TGTGCCAGCAGTGAGCAGGGGTATGGCTACACCTTC
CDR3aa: CASSEQGYGYTF

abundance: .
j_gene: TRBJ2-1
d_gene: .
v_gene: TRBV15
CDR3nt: TGTGCCACCAGCAGAGTAGGGGGGGCGAGTAATGAGCAGTTCTTC
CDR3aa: CATSRVGGASNEQFF

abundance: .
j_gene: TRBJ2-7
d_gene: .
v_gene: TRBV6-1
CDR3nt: TGTGCCAGCAGACCAAGCCTCCGGAGACAATACTCCTACGAGCAGTACTTC
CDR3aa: CASRPSLRRQYSYEQYF

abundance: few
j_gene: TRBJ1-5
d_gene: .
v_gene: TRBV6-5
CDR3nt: TGTGCCAGCAGTTACTCCCAACAGGGTACAGGGTCGCCCCAGCATTTT
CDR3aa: CASSYSQQGTGSPQHF

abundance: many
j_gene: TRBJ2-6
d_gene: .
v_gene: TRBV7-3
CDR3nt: TGTGCCAGCAGTCATAACTCTGGGGCCAACGTCCTGACTTTC
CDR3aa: CASSHNSGANVLTF

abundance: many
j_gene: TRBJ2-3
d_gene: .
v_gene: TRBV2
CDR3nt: TGTGCAGTCGACCGGGACACAGATACGCAGTATTTT
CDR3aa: CAVDRDTDTQYF

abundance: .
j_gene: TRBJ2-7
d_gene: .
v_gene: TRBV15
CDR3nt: TGTGCCACCAGCATTCCGGGACCCAAGCCCTACGAGCAGTACTTC
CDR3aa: CATSIPGPKPYEQYF

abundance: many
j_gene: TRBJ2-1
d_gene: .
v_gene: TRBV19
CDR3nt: TGTGCCAGTTTAGGCAGCTACAATGAGCAGTTCTTC
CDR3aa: CASLGSYNEQFF

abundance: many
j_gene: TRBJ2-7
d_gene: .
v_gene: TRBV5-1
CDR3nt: TGCGCCAGCAGCTTGTTATCAGACTACGAGCAGTACTTC
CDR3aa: CASSLLSDYEQYF

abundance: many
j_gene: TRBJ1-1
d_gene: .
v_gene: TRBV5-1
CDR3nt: TGCGCCAGCAGCCTCCGGGACTTCACAGCCACCAAACACGGGGCAATCTCACGTTACACTGAAGCTTTCTTT
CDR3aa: CASSLRDFTATKHGAISRYTEAFF

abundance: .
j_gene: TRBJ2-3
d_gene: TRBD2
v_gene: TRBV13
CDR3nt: TGTGCCACCTATCGGACTAGCGGGAGTACAGATACGCAGTATTTT
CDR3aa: CATYRTSGSTDTQYF

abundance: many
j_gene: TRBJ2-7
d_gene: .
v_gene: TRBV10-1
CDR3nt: TGCGCCAGCAGTGATAGGAAAAACGAGCAGTACTTC
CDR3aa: CASSDRKNEQYF

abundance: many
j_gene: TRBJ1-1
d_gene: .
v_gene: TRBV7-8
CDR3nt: TGTGCCAGCAGCGTGAGCATGAACACTGAAGCTTTCTTT
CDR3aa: CASSVSMNTEAFF

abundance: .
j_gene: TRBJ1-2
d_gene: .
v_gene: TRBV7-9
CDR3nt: TGTGCCAGCAGCTTAGTAGCAGGGAACTATGGCTACACCTTC
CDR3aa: CASSLVAGNYGYTF

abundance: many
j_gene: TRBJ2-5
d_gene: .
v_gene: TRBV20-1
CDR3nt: TGCAGTGCTAGAGATCTAGTAGGAGGAGAGACCCAGTACTTC
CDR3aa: CSARDLVGGETQYF

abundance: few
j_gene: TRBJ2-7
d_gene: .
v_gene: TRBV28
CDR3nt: TGTGCCAGCAGTTCTCCCCGTCTGCGAGGAGGTTACGAGCAGTACTTC
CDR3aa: CASSSPRLRGGYEQYF

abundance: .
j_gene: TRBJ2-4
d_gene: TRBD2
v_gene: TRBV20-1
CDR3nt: TGCAGTGCTAGAACAGGACTAGCGGGAGGTATTGGGTTCAAAAACATTCAGTACTTC
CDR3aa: CSARTGLAGGIGFKNIQYF

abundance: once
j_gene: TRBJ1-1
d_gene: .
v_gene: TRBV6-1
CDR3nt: TGTGCCAGCAGTCCGGGGGTGGCGAACACTGAAGCTTTCTTT
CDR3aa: CASSPGVANTEAFF

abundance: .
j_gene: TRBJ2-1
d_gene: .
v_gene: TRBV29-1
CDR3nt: TGCAGCGTTGAACCATACAATGAGCAGTTCTTC
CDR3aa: CSVEPYNEQFF

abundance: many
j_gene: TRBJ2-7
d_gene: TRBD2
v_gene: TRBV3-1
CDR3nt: TGTGCCAGCAGCCAAGGGGGACTAGCGGGCGCCGAGCAGTACTTC
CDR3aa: CASSQGGLAGAEQYF

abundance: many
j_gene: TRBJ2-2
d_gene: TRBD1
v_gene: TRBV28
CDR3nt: TGTGCCAGCAGCGGACAGGGAAGCACCGGGGAGCTGTTTTTT
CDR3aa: CASSGQGSTGELFF

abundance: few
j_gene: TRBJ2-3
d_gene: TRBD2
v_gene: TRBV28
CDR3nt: TGTGCCAGCAGTTTAGGCACTAGCGGGAGGGCTCATACGCAGTATTTT
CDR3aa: CASSLGTSGRAHTQYF

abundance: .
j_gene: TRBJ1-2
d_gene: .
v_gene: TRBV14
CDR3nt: TGTGCCAGCAGCCAAGATCCGGGGATCTATGGCTACACCTTC
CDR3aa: CASSQDPGIYGYTF

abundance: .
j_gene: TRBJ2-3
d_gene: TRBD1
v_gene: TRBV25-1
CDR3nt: TGTGCCAGCAGTGAACCCCCAACAGGGGTCTACAGCACAGATACGCAGTATTTT
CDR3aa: CASSEPPTGVYSTDTQYF

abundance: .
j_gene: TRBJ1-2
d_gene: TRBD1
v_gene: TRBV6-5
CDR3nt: TGTGCCAGCAGTTACAGTGGACAGGGGGCTGTAGGCTACACCTTC
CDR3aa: CASSYSGQGAVGYTF

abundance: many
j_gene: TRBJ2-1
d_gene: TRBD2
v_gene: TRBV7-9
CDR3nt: TGTGCCAGCAGGCTTCTTACTAGCGGGAGGGCCGAGAGAGTCTACAATGAGCAGTTCTTC
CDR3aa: CASRLLTSGRAERVYNEQFF

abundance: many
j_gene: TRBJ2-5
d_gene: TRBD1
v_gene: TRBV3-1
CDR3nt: TGTGCCAGCAGCCATAGGACAGGACAAGAGACCCAGTACTTC
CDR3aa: CASSHRTGQETQYF

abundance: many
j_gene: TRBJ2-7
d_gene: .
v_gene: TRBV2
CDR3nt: TGTGCCAGCAGTGTGTATAGACCCTCCTACGAGCAGTACTTC
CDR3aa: CASSVYRPSYEQYF

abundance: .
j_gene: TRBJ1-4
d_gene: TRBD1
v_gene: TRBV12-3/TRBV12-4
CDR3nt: TGTGCCAGCAGTTTAGGACAGGGAGCAGAAAAACTGTTTTTT
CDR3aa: CASSLGQGAEKLFF

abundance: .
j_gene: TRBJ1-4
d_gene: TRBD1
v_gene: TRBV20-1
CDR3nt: TGCAGTGCTAGGGCTACAGGGGGTAGGGAAAAACTGTTTTTT
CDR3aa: CSARATGGREKLFF

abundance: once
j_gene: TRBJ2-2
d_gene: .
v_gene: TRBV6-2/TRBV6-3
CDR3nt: TGTGCCAGCAGTGCTGACTACACCGGGGAGCTGTTTTTT
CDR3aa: CASSADYTGELFF

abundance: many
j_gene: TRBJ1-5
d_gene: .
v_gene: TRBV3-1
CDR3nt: TGTGCCAGCAGCCAGGACACAGGGAAGTATCAGCCCCAGCATTTT
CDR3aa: CASSQDTGKYQPQHF

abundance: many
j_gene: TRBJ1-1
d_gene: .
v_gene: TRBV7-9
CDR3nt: TGTGCCAGCAGCTCCCCGGGACACATGAACACTGAAGCTTTCTTT
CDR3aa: CASSSPGHMNTEAFF

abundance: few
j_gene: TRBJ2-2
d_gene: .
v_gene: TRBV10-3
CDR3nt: TGTGCCATCAGTGAGCTGCAGGGAGTCACCGGGGAGCTGTTTTTT
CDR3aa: CAISELQGVTGELFF

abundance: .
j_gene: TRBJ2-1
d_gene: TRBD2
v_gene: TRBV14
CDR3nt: TGTGCCAGCAGCCAAGAGGTGGGTAGCGGGAGGAGTAATGAGCAGTTCTTC
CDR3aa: CASSQEVGSGRSNEQFF

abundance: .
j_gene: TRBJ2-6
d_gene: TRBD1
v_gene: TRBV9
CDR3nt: TGTGCCAGCAGCTCAAACAGGGGCTCTGGGGCCAACGTCCTGACTTTC
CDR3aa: CASSSNRGSGANVLTF

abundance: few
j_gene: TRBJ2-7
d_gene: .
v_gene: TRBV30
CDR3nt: TGTGCCTGGAGTCCCCTGGGGGGCGAGCAGTACTTC
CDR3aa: CAWSPLGGEQYF

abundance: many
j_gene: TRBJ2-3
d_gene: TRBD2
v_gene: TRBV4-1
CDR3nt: TGCGCCAGCAGCCTCCGGACTAGCGGTTCAGATACGCAGTATTTT
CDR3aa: CASSLRTSGSDTQYF

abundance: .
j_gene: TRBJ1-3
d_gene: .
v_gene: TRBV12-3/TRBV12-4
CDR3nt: TGTGCCAGCAGTTTTGGGGCGGCTGGAAACACCATATATTTT
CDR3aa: CASSFGAAGNTIYF

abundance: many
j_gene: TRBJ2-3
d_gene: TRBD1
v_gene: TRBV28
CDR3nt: TGTGCCACCAGGGACAGGGGGAGGGTTGATACGCAGTATTTT
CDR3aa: CATRDRGRVDTQYF

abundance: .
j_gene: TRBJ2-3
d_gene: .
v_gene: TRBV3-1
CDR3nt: TGTGCCAGCAGTGACGGTAGCACGGGAGATACGCAGTATTTT
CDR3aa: CASSDGSTGDTQYF

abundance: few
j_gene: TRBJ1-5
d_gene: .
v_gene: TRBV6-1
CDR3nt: TGTGCCAGCAGTGAAGCCGGGGCAGGGACCCAGCCCCAGCATTTT
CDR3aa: CASSEAGAGTQPQHF